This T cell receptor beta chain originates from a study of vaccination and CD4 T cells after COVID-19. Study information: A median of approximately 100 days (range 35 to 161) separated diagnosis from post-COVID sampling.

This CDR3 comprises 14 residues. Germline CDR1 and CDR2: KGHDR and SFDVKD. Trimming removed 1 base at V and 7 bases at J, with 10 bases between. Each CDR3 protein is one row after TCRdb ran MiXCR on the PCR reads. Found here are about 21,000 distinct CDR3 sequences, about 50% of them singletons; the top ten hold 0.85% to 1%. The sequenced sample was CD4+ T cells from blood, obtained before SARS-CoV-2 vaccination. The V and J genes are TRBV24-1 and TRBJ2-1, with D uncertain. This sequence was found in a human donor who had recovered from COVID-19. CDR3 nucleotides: TGTGCCACCAGTGATTTTTGGCTAAATAATGAGCAGTTCTTC. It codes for CATSDFWLNNEQFF.